Below, one T cell receptor beta chain is given with its context. Its antigen is currently unknown. Germline V gene lookup returns CDR1 MNHEY and CDR2 SMNVEV (reference sequence). The length of the CDR3 is 13 residues. V was trimmed by 3 bases and J by 7 bases, leaving 7 bases between them. Assay: immunoSEQ multiplex PCR; the TCRdb copy retains only in-frame clones and omits some. The top ten hold under 15% of the sample, which has fewer than 35,000 clones, 74% seen once. The data were obtained in a study of vaccination effects on CD4 cells after COVID-19. Isolating CD4+ T cells followed more than 9 days of culture. The participants, recipients of two vaccine doses, got either BNT162b2 or mRNA-1273.

This sequence was found in a human donor who received a COVID-19 vaccine. This chain uses TRBV27 with TRBJ1-6; D not resolved. This material consisted of CD4+ T cells from PBMCs cultured without peptide, taken after COVID-19 vaccination. CDR3 sequence (DNA): TGTGCCAGCAGTTTTCTGGGGAATTCACCCCTCCACTTT. The encoded protein is CASSFLGNSPLHF.